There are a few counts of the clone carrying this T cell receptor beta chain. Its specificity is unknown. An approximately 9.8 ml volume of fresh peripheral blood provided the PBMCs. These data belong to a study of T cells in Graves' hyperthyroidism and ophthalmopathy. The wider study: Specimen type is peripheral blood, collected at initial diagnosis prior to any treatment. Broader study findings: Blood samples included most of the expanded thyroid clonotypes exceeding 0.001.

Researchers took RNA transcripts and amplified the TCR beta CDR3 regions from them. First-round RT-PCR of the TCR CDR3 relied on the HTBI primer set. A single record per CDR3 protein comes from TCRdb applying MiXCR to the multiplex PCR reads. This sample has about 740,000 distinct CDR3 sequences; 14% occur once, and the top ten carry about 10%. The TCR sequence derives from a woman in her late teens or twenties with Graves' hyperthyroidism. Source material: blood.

In nucleotides, the CDR3 is TGTGCCAGCAGCCCCCGGAGCTCCAGGGATGGCTACACCTTC. It specifies CASSPRSSRDGYTF. V usage is TRBV14 and J usage is TRBJ1-2; perhaps TRBD1 as D (5 bases). Trimming left V 4 bases short and J 6 bases short, with 15 bases between. This CDR3 is built from 14 residues. CDR1 SGHDN and CDR2 FVKESK come from the germline V gene.